These 20 T cell receptor beta chains were sequenced from one sample in a study of T cell repertoires in cytomegalovirus infection. MiXCR, applied by TCRdb to the reads, yields one record per CDR3 protein. Found here are about 270,000 distinct CDR3 sequences, less than 25% of them singletons; the top ten hold around 20%. These receptors lack a known antigen. The source was cultured PBMCs, collected from culture after CMV antigen stimulation. The receptors derive from a human donor in good health (CMV status not recorded). Some clones in this sample may be carry-over from other donors' samples.

V gene TRBV6-1 combines with J gene TRBJ2-3; a possible D gene is TRBD2 (5 bases). Germline assignment: CDR1 MNHNS and CDR2 SASEGT. This CDR3 contains 11 residues. Trimming shortened V by 8 bases and J by 8 bases, and 11 bases separated the two germline ends. The CDR3 reads CASGLLATQYF. CDR3 DNA: TGTGCCAGCGGACTTCTCGCTACGCAGTATTTT.

This clonotype is termed medium-sized (0.01 to 0.1%). The chain combines TRBV12-3 or TRBV12-4 with TRBJ1-1, with D unclear. The germline V and J ends were trimmed by 5 bases and 4 bases, with 17 bases remaining between them. The CDR3 loop spans 15 amino acids. CDR3 amino acids: CASSPLSGLGTEAFF. CDR3 sequence (DNA): TGTGCCAGCAGTCCCCTATCGGGGTTGGGCACTGAAGCTTTCTTT.

This clonotype has just a few counts. This chain connects TRBV27 to TRBJ2-4, with 12 nucleotides matching TRBD1. V lost 4 bases to trimming and J lost 2 bases; unmatched junction nucleotides: 9. Germline CDR1 and CDR2: MNHEY and SMNVEV (reference sequence). This CDR3 contains 18 residues. CDR3 DNA sequence: TGTGCCAGCAGTTACCTCGGGACAGGGGGCCGGTCCAAAAACATTCAGTACTTC. Its protein product is CASSYLGTGGRSKNIQYF.

The table lists this clonotype with many counts. CDR3 nucleotides: TGCGCCAGCTCTGAGAGCTCCTACAATGAGCAGTTCTTC. It specifies CASSESSYNEQFF. This chain uses TRBV10-2 with TRBJ2-1; no reliable D call. Germline CDR1 reads WSHSY; CDR2 reads SAAADI. The CDR3 is 13 amino acids. V dropped 8 bases and J dropped 0 bases, with 8 bases sitting between them.

CDR3 sequence reads: CAISESGGAYNEQFF. The CDR3 bases are TGTGCCATCAGTGAGTCCGGGGGAGCCTACAATGAGCAGTTCTTC. This chain links TRBV10-3 with TRBJ2-1; perhaps TRBD2 as D (6 bases). The germline V gene encodes CDR1 ENHRY and CDR2 SYGVKD. The CDR3 extends over 15 amino acids. The V gene lost 0 bases and the J gene lost 2 bases, with 8 bases spanning the gap.

CDR3 loop: CASSLVASGRNKETQYF. The DNA for the CDR3 is TGTGCCAGCAGCTTGGTGGCTAGCGGGAGGAACAAAGAGACCCAGTACTTC. The gene calls are TRBV5-6 and TRBJ2-5, with TRBD2 identical over 11 bases. The length of the CDR3 is 17 residues. Unmatched junction bases numbered 7, after V lost 0 bases and J lost 3 bases. Germline-derived CDR1 and CDR2 are SGHDT and YYEEEE.

This clonotype came up a few times. The gene calls are TRBV10-3 and TRBJ2-3; no clear D gene. Germline assignment: CDR1 ENHRY and CDR2 SYGVKD. This CDR3 contains 15 residues. Trimming pared 2 bases from V and 5 bases from J, leaving 14 bases between. The CDR3 DNA follows: TGTGCCATCAGTGAGGGGTCTAGAGTTGGAGATACGCAGTATTTT. It is translated as CAISEGSRVGDTQYF.

This clonotype was detected only a few times. This chain uses TRBV10-3 with TRBJ2-7; 7 positions match TRBD2. The CDR3 is 12 amino acids. The junction had 7 bases not matched to a gene; V was cut back by 8 bases and J by 6 bases. Germline V lookup: CDR1 ENHRY, CDR2 SYGVKD. CDR3 coding DNA: TGTGCCATCGGGACTACGTCGTCCGAGCAGTACTTC. Its protein is CAIGTTSSEQYF.

There are many counts of this clonotype. V gene TRBV12-3 or TRBV12-4 combines with J gene TRBJ2-2; 10 bases line up with TRBD1. CDR3 length equals 16 residues. V lost 3 bases to trimming and J lost 6 bases; unmatched junction nucleotides: 7. CDR3 amino acids: CASSFSGTGDPGELFF. For the CDR3, the DNA is TGTGCCAGCAGTTTCTCGGGGACAGGGGATCCCGGGGAGCTGTTTTTT.

This clonotype turned up a few times. The rearrangement links TRBV4-1 to TRBJ1-2; D is ambiguous. The CDR3 loop spans 16 amino acids. CDR1 and CDR2 (germline): MGHRA, YSYEKL. V was trimmed by 1 base and J by 0 bases, leaving 12 bases between them. CDR3 loop: CASSQGPQAANYGYTF. Here the CDR3 DNA reads TGCGCCAGCAGCCAAGGTCCCCAGGCCGCTAACTATGGCTACACCTTC.

This chain joins TRBV19 and TRBJ2-1; no clear D. CDR3 length equals 14 residues. The germline V gene encodes CDR1 LNHDA and CDR2 SQIVND (reference sequence). The V gene lost 9 bases and the J gene lost 5 bases, with 17 bases spanning the gap. The CDR3 region has the DNA TGTGCCAGCACCGGCTCGACCTATAACAATGAGCAGTTCTTC. Residues: CASTGSTYNNEQFF. The full variable domain, rest sourced from reference TRBV19 and TRBJ2-1, is DGGITQSPKYLFRKEGQNVTLSCEQNLNHDAMYWYRQDPGQGLRLIYYSQIVNDFQKGDIAEGYSVSREKKESFPLTVTSAQKNPTAFYLCASTGSTYNNEQFFGPGTRLTVL.

This clonotype was counted once. The V and J genes are TRBV20-1 and TRBJ2-7; D may be TRBD1 (6 bases). The CDR3 spans 13 residues. V shed 4 bases and J shed 5 bases, with 15 bases lying between them. From germline, CDR1 is DFQATT and CDR2 SNEGSKA (reference sequence). For the CDR3, the DNA is TGCAGTGCTATTCCCAGGGGCCAGGACGAGCAGTACTTC. Its protein is CSAIPRGQDEQYF.

As regards this clonotype: A much more abundant neighbour one base away suggests this may be a read error. Lacking the conserved final phenylalanine or tryptophan, this CDR3 likely reflects a read error. J is TRBJ2-5 and V is TRBV28; 7 bases are a match to TRBD1. The CDR3 extends over 15 amino acids. The trim removed 5 bases at V and 1 base at J, leaving 7 bases unmatched. CDR1 and CDR2 from the germline V gene are MDHEN and SYDVKM. Here the CDR3 DNA reads TGTGCCAGCAGTCTGCAGGGGGTAAGCCAAGAGACCCAGTACTCC. Amino acid sequence: CASSLQGVSQETQYS.

This clonotype was detected ten times or more. V usage is TRBV7-6 and J usage is TRBJ1-3; D may be TRBD1 (6 bases). CDR3 length: 16 amino acids. The ends were cut back, 5 bases at V and 0 bases at J, with 14 bases in the middle. CDR1 is SGHVS and CDR2 is FNYEAQ in the germline V gene. The CDR3 DNA reads as TGTGCCAGCAGCCCCGGACAGAGCCTCTCTGGAAACACCATATATTTT. It codes for CASSPGQSLSGNTIYF. The whole variable domain, filled in from reference TRBV7-6 and TRBJ1-3, reads GAGVSQSPRYKVTKRGQDVALRCDPISGHVSLYWYRQALGQGPEFLTYFNYEAQQDKSGLPNDRFSAERPEGSISTLTIQRTEQRDSAMYRCASSPGQSLSGNTIYFGEGSWLTVV.

This clonotype appeared a few times. The chain couples TRBV7-9 to TRBJ2-4; 8 bases agree with TRBD2. The V gene's germline CDR1 is SEHNR and CDR2 FQNEAQ (reference sequence). V was pared by 4 bases and J by 3 bases, with 14 bases of the junction left unmatched. The CDR3 totals 18 residues. The CDR3 DNA sequence: TGTGCCAGCAGCTCCTACACTAGCGGCCGGACTGGCAAAAACATTCAGTACTTC. Amino acid sequence: CASSSYTSGRTGKNIQYF.

V and J are TRBV4-2 and TRBJ2-6, with TRBD2 matching 10 bases. CDR1 and CDR2 (germline): LGHNA, YNFKEQ. The CDR3 length is 19 residues. With 4 bases clipped from V and 3 bases from J, the junction kept 12 bases outside the gene matches. The CDR3 bases are TGTGCCAGCAGCCCCCGGGGGCTAGCGGGAGTAGGTGGGGCCAACGTCCTGACTTTC. This sequence encodes CASSPRGLAGVGGANVLTF.

The V and J genes are TRBV5-6 and TRBJ2-2; 8 nucleotides line up with TRBD1. The V and J ends lost 5 bases and 4 bases, in that order; junction bases with no gene match: 4. The CDR3 contains 14 residues. Germline V gene data show CDR1 as SGHDT and CDR2 as YYEEEE. CDR3 nucleotide sequence: TGTGCCAGCAGACGGGACAGGACCACCGGGGAGCTGTTTTTT. This encodes CASRRDRTTGELFF.

V and J are TRBV12-3 or TRBV12-4 and TRBJ2-7, with a weak D call TRBD2 (6 bases). Trimming removed 3 bases at V and 3 bases at J, with 12 bases between. The CDR3 sequence is 14 residues long. The CDR3 region is CASSLGGTLYEQYF. The CDR3 DNA reads as TGTGCCAGCAGTTTGGGCGGGACCCTCTACGAGCAGTACTTC.

This clonotype was seen only a few times. The V call is TRBV5-8, the J call TRBJ2-1; the D gene is possibly TRBD2 (5 bases). The CDR3 contains 15 residues. Between the trimmed V and J ends, which lost 0 bases and 5 bases, there was a span of 12 bases. From germline, CDR1 is SGHTS and CDR2 YDEGEE. DNA for the CDR3: TGTGCCAGCAGCTTGGATGGGAGCAACGACAATGAGCAGTTCTTC. Translating it yields CASSLDGSNDNEQFF.

V is TRBV6-2 or TRBV6-3 and J is TRBJ2-4; 14 bases match TRBD2. The CDR3 runs 18 residues. Per the germline V gene, CDR1 is MNHEY and CDR2 is SVGEGT. V lost 6 bases, J lost 1 base, and 8 bases stayed unmatched. The CDR3 reads CASSPGLAGEVAKNIQYF. The DNA for the CDR3 is TGTGCCAGCAGCCCGGGACTAGCGGGAGAGGTCGCCAAAAACATTCAGTACTTC.